The T cell receptor (beta chain) under discussion was sequenced for a study of shared clonotypes between healthy human individuals. Study-level findings and limits: An effect of sequencing depth on clonotype sharing among donors was expected. Estimated richness was generally greater in naive than memory subsets.

An assay was performed, and its level was deep. TCRdb keeps only in-frame clones here, not all; method: immunoSEQ multiplex PCR. Of about a million clones listed, about three quarters are singletons. Splitting the CD4+ cells yielded a CD45RA+ naive subset and a CD45RA-negative memory subset. V was pared by 6 bases and J by 7 bases, with 22 bases between. The V gene's germline CDR1 is KGHSH and CDR2 LQKENI. The CDR3 loop spans 15 amino acids. As regards this clone: Its target is unknown.

This clonotype originated in a man between 18 and 35 years old in good health. J is TRBJ2-7 and V is TRBV18; TRBD2 might be the D (6 bases). Input material: memory CD4+ T cells sorted from blood. Subset meaning: CD45RA-negative fraction. CDR3 DNA: TGTGCCAGCTCCCCCCGAGTGCGGGGCACGGGGGAGCAGTACTTC. This codes for CASSPRVRGTGEQYF.